This T cell receptor beta chain was observed in a study of cytomegalovirus exposure and HLA in healthy donors. Study conclusions and caveats: Apparent HLA restriction characterized most CMV-associated TCR beta chains in a later analysis. Certain sequence variants were highly shared and formed a cluster, and this cluster was likely a sequencing artifact. Under in vitro conditions, a few CMV-associated chains were confirmed as specific for CMV antigens.

The primer mix had 60 Vbeta and 13 Jbeta primers. Produced via immunoSEQ multiplex PCR; TCRdb's table is partial and in-frame only. The sample includes approximately 150,000 clones, 80% seen only once; the top ten take around 4.3%. CDR1 is LNHDA, CDR2 SQIVND, per germline (reference sequence). With V trimmed by 8 bases and J by 4 bases, 17 bases remained unmatched. This CDR3 comprises 17 residues. As to this clone: Its antigen is undetermined.

The sample consisted of PBMCs. The TCR sequence derives from a man between 25 and 39 years old in good health and CMV-seronegative. The V gene is TRBV19, the J gene TRBJ2-5, with 9 bases lining up with TRBD2. DNA of the CDR3: TGTGCCAGTCGCGGGCGGGGGGGCTGGCTAGCGGGAGAGACCCAGTACTTC. It codes for CASRGRGGWLAGETQYF.